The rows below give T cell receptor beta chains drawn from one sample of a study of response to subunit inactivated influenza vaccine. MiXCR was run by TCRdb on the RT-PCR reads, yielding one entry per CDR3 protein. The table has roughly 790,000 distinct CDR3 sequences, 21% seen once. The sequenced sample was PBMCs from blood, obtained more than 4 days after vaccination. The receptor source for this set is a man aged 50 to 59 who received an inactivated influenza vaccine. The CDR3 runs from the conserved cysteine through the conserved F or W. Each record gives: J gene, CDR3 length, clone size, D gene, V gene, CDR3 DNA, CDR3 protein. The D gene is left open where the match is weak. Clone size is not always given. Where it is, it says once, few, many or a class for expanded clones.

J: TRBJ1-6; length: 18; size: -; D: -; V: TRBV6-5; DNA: TGTGCCAGCAGTTACTCTCTCAGGGGAACCTCCTATAATTCACCCCTCCACTTT; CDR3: CASSYSLRGTSYNSPLHF
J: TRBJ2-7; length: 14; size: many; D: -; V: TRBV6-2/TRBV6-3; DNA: TGTGCCAGCAGTTACCAGGGACTCCACTACGAGCAGTACTTC; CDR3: CASSYQGLHYEQYF
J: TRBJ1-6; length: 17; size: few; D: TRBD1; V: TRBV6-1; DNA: TGTGCCAGCAGGCGACAGGGGCAACTACCCTATAATTCACCCCTCCACTTT; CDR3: CASRRQGQLPYNSPLHF
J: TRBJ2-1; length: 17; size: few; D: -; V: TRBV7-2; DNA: TGTGCCAGCAGCTTAGCCCCCGTGACCAGCTCCTACAATGAGCAGTTCTTC; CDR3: CASSLAPVTSSYNEQFF
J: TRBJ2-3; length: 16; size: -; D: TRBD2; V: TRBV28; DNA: TGTGCCAGCAGTTCCCTGACTAGCGTAGTATCAGATACGCAGTATTTT; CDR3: CASSSLTSVVSDTQYF
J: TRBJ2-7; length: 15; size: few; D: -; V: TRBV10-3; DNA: TGTGCCACCACCAGCGGGACAACCGACTCCTACGAGCAGTACTTC; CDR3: CATTSGTTDSYEQYF
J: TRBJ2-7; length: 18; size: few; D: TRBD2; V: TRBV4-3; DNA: TGCGCCAGCAGCCAGGACTTACCAGGGACTAGCGGGGGGAAAGAGCAGTACTTC; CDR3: CASSQDLPGTSGGKEQYF
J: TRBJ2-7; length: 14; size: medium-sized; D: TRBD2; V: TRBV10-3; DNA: TGTGCCATCAGTGAGTCGAGTAGCGGGGGGACGCAGTACTTC; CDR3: CAISESSSGGTQYF
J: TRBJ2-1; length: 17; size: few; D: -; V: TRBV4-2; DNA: TGTGCCAGCAGCCAAGATGGGTCGGGGACTCTGTACAATGAGCAGTTCTTC; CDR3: CASSQDGSGTLYNEQFF
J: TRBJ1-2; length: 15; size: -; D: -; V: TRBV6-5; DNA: TGTGCCAGCAGTTACTCAGGGCAGGGGAGCTATGGCTACACCTTC; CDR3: CASSYSGQGSYGYTF
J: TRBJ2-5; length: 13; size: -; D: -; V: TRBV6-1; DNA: TGTGCCAGCAGTGGAAACAGGGTGGAGACCCAGTACTTC; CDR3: CASSGNRVETQYF
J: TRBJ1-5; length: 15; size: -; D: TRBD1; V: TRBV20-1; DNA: TGCAGTGCTAGGGCTACCTACAGGGGCGATCAGCCCCAGCATTTT; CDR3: CSARATYRGDQPQHF
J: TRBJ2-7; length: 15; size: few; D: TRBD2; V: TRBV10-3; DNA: TGTGCCATCAGTGTGATAGCGGGAGTGTCTGGGGAGCAGTACTTC; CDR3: CAISVIAGVSGEQYF
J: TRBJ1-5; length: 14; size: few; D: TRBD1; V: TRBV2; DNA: TGTGCCAGCAGGGGCAGGGGGCTGGGTCAGCCCCAGCATTTT; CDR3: CASRGRGLGQPQHF
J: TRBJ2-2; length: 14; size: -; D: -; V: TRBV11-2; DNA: TGTGCCAGCCGGGAAATGGGGGGCACCGGGGAGCTGTTTTTT; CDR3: CASREMGGTGELFF
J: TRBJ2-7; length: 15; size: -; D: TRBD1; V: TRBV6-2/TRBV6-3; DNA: TGTGCCAGCAGTTGGGCCGGGACAGGGAAGACAGTGCAGTACTTC; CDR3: CASSWAGTGKTVQYF
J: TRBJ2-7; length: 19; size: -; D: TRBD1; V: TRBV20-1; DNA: TGCAGTGCTAGAGATCGGTCCCGGATCCGGGACAGGGTGTCCTACGAGCAGTACTTC; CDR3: CSARDRSRIRDRVSYEQYF
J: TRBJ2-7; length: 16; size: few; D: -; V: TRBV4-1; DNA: TGCGCCAGCAGCCAAGAGGGGGCCAGACCCACCTACGAGCAGTACTTC; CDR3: CASSQEGARPTYEQYF
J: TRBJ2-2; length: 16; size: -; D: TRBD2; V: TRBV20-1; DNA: TGCAGTGCTAGATCGGGAGGATTTGAGAAAACCGGGGAGCTGTTTTTT; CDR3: CSARSGGFEKTGELFF
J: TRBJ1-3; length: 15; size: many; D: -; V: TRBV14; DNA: TGTGCCAGCAGCCAACTGACCGTTTCTGGAAACACCATATATTTT; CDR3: CASSQLTVSGNTIYF
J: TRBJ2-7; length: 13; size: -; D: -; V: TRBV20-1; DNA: TGCAGTGCCCCAAGCGGGCCGCCCTACGAGCAGTACTTC; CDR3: CSAPSGPPYEQYF
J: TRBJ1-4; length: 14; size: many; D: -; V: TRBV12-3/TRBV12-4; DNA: TGTGCCAGCAGCTTAAGGTCCAGGGATGAAAAACTGTTTTTT; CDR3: CASSLRSRDEKLFF